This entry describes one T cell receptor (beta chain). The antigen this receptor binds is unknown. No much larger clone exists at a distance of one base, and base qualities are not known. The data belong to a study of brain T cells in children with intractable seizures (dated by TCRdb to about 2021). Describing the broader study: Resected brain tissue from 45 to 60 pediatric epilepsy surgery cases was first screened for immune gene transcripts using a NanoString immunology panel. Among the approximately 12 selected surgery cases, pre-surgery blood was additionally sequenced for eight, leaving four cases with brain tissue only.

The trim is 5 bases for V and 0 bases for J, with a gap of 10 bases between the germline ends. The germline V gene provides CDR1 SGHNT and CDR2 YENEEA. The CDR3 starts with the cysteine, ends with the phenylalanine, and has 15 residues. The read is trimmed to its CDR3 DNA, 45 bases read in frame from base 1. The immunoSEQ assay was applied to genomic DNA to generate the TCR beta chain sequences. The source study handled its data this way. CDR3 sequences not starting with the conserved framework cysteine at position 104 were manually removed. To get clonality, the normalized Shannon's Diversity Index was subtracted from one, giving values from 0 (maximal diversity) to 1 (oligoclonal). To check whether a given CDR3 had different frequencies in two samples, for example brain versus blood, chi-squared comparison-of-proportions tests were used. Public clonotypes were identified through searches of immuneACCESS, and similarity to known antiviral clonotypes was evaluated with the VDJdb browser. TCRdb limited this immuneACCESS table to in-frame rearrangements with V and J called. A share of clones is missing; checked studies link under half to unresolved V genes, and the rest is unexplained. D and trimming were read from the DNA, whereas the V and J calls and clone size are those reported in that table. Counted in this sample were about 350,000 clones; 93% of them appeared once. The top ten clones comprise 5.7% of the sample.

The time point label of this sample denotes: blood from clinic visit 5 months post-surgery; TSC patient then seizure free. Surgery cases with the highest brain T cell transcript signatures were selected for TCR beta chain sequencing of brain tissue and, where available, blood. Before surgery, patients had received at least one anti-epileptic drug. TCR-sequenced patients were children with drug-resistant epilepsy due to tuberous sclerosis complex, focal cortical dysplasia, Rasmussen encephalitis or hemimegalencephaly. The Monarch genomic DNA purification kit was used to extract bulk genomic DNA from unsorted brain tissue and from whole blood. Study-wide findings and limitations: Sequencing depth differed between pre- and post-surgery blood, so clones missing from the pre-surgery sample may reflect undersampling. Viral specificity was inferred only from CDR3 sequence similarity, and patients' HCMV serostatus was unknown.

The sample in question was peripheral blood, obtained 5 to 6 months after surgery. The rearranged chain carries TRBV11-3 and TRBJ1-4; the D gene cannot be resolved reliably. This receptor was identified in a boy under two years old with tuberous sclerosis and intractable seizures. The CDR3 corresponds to CASSPGRSTNEKLFF. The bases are TGTGCCAGCAGCCCTGGACGGTCAACTAATGAAAAACTGTTTTTT.